Listed below are T cell receptor beta chains from one sample, sequenced in a study of beta chain features in type 1 diabetes. TCRdb's copy holds only in-frame clones and misses some; the assay was immunoSEQ multiplex PCR. The sample includes some 200,000 clones, 16% seen only once; the top ten take 0.065% to 0.095%. The sample was naive CD4+ T cells from blood. The receptors here all came from a man aged 25 to 40 with type 1 diabetes. The CDR3 runs from the conserved cysteine through the conserved F or W. D genes are given only for firm matches. Some rows have no size entry. The others give once, few or many, or a class for an expanded clone.

. | TRBJ2-3 | 13 | . | TRBV29-1 | CSVGHNEEDTQYF | TGCAGCGTTGGACATAACGAGGAGGATACGCAGTATTTT
TRBD1 | TRBJ1-2 | 15 | few | TRBV7-2 | CASSATGGESYGYTF | TGTGCCAGCAGCGCTACAGGGGGCGAGTCCTATGGCTACACCTTC
TRBD1 | TRBJ2-4 | 14 | few | TRBV18 | CASSPRTGKNIQYF | TGTGCCAGCTCACCCAGGACAGGCAAAAACATTCAGTACTTC
TRBD1 | TRBJ2-2 | 15 | few | TRBV2 | CASTGTGLWTGELFF | TGTGCCAGCACCGGGACAGGGCTATGGACCGGGGAGCTGTTTTTT
. | TRBJ2-3 | 16 | . | TRBV9 | CASSVGLRASTDTQYF | TGTGCCAGCAGCGTAGGCCTCAGGGCTAGCACAGATACGCAGTATTTT
. | TRBJ1-4 | 11 | . | TRBV25-1 | CATVYGEKLFF | TGTGCCACCGTCTATGGGGAAAAACTGTTTTTT
. | TRBJ2-7 | 12 | . | TRBV15 | CATSRGGYEQYF | TGTGCCACCAGCAGGGGAGGCTACGAGCAGTACTTC
. | TRBJ1-2 | 14 | . | TRBV27 | CASSPTGWGGGYTF | TGTGCCAGCAGCCCGACAGGATGGGGAGGCGGCTACACCTTC
. | TRBJ1-4 | 14 | . | TRBV7-9 | CASSPRGRGEKLFF | TGTGCCAGCAGCCCCAGGGGACGAGGTGAAAAACTGTTTTTT
. | TRBJ2-3 | 13 | . | TRBV5-4 | CASSSDQSDTQYF | TGTGCCAGCAGCTCCGACCAGTCAGATACGCAGTATTTT
. | TRBJ2-5 | 11 | . | TRBV5-1 | CASTEQETQYF | TGCGCCAGCACAGAACAAGAGACCCAGTACTTC
TRBD2 | TRBJ2-3 | 14 | few | TRBV11-2 | CASSLQGGSDTQYF | TGTGCCAGCAGCTTACAGGGAGGGTCAGATACGCAGTATTTT
. | TRBJ2-1 | 13 | . | TRBV18 | CASSPPPYNEQFF | TGTGCCAGCTCACCACCCCCCTACAATGAGCAGTTCTTC
. | TRBJ1-1 | 14 | . | TRBV30 | CAWSTRDMNTEAFF | TGTGCCTGGAGTACCCGAGACATGAACACTGAAGCTTTCTTT
. | TRBJ2-2 | 16 | once | TRBV5-1 | CASSLGPDRVPGELFF | TGCGCCAGCAGCTTGGGACCCGACCGAGTCCCTGGGGAGCTGTTTTTT
. | TRBJ2-7 | 11 | few | TRBV7-2 | CASSSDNEQYF | TGTGCCAGCAGCTCCGACAACGAGCAGTACTTC